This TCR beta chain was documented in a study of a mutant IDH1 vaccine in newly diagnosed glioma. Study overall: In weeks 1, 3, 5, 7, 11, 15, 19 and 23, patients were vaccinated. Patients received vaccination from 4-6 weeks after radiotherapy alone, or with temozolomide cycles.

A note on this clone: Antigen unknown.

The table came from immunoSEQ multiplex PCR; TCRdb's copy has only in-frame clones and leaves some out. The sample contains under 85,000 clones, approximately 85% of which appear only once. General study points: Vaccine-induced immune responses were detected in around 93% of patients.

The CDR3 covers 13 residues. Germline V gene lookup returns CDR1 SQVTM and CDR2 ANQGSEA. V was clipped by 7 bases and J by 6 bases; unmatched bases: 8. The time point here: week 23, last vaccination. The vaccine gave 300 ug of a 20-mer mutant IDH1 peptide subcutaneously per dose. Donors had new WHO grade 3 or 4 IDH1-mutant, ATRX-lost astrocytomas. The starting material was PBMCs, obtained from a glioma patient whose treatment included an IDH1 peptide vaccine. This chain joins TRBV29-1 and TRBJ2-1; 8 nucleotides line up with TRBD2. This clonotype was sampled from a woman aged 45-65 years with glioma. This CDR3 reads CSANLAGINEQFF. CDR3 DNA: TGCAGCGCGAATTTAGCGGGAATCAATGAGCAGTTCTTC.